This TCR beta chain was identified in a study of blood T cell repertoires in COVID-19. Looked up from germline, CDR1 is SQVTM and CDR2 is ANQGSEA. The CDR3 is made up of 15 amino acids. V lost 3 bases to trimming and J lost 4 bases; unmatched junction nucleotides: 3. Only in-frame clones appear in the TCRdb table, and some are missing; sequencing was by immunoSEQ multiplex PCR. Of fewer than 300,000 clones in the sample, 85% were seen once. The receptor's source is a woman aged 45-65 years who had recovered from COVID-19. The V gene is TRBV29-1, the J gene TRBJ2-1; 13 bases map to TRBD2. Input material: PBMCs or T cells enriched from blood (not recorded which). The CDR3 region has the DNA TGCAGCGTTGAGAGACTAGCGGGGGGATACAATGAGCAGTTCTTC. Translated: CSVERLAGGYNEQFF.